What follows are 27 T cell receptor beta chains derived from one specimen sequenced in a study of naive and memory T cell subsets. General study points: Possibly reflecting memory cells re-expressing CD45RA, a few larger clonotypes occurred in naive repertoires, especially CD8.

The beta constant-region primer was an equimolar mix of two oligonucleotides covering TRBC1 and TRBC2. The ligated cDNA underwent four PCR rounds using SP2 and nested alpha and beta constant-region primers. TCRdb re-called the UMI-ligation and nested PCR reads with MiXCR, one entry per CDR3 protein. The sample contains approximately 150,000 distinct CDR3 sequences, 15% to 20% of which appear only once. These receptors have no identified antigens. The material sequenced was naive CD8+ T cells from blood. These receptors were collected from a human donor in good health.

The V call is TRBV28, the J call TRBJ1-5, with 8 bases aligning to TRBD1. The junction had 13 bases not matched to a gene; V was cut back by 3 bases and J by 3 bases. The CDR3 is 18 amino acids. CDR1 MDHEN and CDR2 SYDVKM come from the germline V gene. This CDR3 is CASSFPYQTGVDNQPQHF. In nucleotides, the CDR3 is TGTGCCAGCAGTTTCCCCTATCAGACAGGGGTTGACAATCAGCCCCAGCATTTT.

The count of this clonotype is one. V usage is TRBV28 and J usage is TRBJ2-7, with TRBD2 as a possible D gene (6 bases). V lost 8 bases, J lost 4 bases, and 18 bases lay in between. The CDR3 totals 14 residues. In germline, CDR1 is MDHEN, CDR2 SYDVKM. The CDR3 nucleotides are TGTGCCAGCCAGCACGGGAGAGGGTGGTACGAGCAGTACTTC. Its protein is CASQHGRGWYEQYF.

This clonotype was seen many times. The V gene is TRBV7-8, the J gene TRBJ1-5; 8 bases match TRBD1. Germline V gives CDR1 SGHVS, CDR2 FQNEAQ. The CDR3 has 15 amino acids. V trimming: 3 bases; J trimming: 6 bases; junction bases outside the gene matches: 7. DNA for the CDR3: TGTGCCAGCAGCTTCCGACAGGGGCCGAGTCAGCCCCAGCATTTT. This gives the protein CASSFRQGPSQPQHF.

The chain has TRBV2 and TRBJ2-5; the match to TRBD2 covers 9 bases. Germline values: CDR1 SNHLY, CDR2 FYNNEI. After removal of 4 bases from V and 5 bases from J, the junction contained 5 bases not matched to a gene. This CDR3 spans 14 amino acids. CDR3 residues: CASSGSGRWETQYF. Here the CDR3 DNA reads TGTGCCAGCAGTGGTAGCGGGAGATGGGAGACCCAGTACTTC.

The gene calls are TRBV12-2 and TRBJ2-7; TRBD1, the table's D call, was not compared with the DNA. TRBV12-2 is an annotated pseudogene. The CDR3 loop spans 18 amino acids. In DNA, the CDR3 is TGTGCAAGTCGCCCACGGAGCGGGGGCCTAGAAGGAAACTACGAGCAGTACTTC. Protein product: CASRPRSGGLEGNYEQYF.

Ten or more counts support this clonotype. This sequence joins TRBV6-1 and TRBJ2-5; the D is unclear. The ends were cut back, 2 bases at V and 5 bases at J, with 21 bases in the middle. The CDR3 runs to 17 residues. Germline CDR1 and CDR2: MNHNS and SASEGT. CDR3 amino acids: CASSEPPPALARETQYF. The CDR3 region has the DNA TGTGCCAGCAGTGAACCACCCCCAGCTCTGGCCCGGGAGACCCAGTACTTC.

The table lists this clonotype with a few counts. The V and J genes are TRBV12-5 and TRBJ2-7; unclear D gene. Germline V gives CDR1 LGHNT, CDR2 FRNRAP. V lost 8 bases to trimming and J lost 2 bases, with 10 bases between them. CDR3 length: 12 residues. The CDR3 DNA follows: TGTGCTAGTTTGGGATGGGCCTACGAGCAGTACTTC. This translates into CASLGWAYEQYF.

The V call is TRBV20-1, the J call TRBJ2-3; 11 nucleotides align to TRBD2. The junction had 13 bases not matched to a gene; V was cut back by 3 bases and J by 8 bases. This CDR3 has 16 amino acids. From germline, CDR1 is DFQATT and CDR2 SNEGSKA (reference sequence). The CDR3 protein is CSARLQLAGEWSTQYF. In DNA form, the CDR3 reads TGCAGTGCTAGGTTGCAACTAGCGGGAGAATGGAGTACGCAGTATTTT.

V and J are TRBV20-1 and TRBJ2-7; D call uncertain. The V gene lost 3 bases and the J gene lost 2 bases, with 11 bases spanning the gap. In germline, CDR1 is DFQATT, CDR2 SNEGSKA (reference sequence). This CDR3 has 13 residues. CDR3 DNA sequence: TGCAGTGCTAGTTCGAGCTACACCTACGAGCAGTACTTC. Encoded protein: CSASSSYTYEQYF.

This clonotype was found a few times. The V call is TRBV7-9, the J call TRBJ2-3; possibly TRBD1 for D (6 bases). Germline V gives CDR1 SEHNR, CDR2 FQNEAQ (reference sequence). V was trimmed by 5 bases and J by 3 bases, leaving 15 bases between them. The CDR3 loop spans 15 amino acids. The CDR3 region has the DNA TGTGCCAGCAGCCCGCCCGGGACACCGACAGATACGCAGTATTTT. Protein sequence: CASSPPGTPTDTQYF.

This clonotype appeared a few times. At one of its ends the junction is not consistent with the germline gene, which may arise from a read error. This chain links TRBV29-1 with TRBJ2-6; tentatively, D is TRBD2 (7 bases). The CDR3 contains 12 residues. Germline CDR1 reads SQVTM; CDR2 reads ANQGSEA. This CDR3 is CSVEGGADVLTF. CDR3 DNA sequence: TGCAGCGTTGAGGGGGGGGCCGACGTCCTGACTTTC.

CDR3 amino acids: CASSSGSLADAEAFF. CDR3 coding DNA: TGTGCCAGCAGCTCCGGGTCACTAGCCGACGCTGAAGCTTTCTTT. J is TRBJ1-1 and V is TRBV7-8; D is ambiguous. With 4 bases removed from V and 6 bases from J, the gap between germline ends came to 18 bases. Germline V gives CDR1 SGHVS, CDR2 FQNEAQ. The CDR3 covers 15 residues.

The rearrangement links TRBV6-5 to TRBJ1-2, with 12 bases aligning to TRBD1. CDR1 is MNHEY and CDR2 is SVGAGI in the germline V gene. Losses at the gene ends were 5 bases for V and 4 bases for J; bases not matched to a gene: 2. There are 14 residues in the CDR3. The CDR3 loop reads CASSGTGGSYGYTF. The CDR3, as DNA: TGTGCCAGCAGTGGGACAGGGGGCAGCTATGGCTACACCTTC.

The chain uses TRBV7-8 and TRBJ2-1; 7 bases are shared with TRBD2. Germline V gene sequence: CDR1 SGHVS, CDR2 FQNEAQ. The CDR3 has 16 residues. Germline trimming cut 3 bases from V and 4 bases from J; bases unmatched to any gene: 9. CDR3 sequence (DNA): TGTGCCAGCAGCTTCTCTTCTAGCGGAGAGTACAATGAGCAGTTCTTC. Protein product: CASSFSSSGEYNEQFF.

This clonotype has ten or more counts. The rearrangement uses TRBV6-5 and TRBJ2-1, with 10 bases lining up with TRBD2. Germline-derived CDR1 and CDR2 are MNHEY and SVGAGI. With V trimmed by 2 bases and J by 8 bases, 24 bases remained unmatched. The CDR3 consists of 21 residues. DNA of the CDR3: TGTGCCAGCAGTTACGGTTTTTCACTTAGCGGGACTAGCGTGGCCTTTGATGAGCAGTTCTTC. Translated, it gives CASSYGFSLSGTSVAFDEQFF.

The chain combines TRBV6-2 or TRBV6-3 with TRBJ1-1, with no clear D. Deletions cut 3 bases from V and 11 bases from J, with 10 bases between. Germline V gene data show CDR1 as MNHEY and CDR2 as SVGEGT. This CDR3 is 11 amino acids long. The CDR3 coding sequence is TGTGCCAGCAGTTATATCGATGAGGCTTTCTTT. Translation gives CASSYIDEAFF.

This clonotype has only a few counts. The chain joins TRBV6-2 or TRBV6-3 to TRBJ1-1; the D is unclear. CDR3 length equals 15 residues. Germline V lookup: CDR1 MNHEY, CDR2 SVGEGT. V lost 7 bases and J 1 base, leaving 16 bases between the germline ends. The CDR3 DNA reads TGTGCCAGCAAGTTCTCGGCACAGTGGAACACTGAAGCTTTCTTT. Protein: CASKFSAQWNTEAFF.

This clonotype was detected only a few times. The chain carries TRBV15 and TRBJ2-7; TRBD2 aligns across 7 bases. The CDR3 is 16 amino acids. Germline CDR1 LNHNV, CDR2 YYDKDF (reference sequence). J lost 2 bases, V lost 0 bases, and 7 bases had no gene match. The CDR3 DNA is TGTGCCACCAGCAGAGATCCGGGGGGACTAACCTACGAGCAGTACTTC. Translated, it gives CATSRDPGGLTYEQYF.

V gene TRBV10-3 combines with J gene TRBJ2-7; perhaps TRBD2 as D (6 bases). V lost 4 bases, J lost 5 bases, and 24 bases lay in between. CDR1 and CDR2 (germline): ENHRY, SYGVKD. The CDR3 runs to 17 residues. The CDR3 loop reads CAISGPTGVAISDEQYF. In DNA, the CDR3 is TGTGCCATCAGTGGTCCTACGGGAGTAGCTATTTCGGACGAGCAGTACTTC.

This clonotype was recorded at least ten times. The CDR3 DNA follows: TGCAGCGTTACGACTGATAACACCGGGGAGCTGTTTTTT. Translating it yields CSVTTDNTGELFF. The rearrangement joins TRBV29-1 to TRBJ2-2; D gene ambiguous. CDR1 SQVTM and CDR2 ANQGSEA come from the germline V gene. The length of the CDR3 is 13 residues. Trimming left V 5 bases short and J 2 bases short, with 9 bases between.

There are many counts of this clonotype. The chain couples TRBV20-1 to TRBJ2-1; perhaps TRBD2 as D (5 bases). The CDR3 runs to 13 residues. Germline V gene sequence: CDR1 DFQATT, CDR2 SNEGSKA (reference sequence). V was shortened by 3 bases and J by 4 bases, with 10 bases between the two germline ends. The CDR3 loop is CSASGVIYNEQFF. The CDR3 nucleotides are TGCAGTGCTAGCGGGGTGATTTACAATGAGCAGTTCTTC.

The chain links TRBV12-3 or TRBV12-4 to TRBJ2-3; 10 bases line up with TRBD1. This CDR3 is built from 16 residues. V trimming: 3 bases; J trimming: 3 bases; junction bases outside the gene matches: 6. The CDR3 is CASSLRDRGPTDTQYF. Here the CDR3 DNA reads TGTGCCAGCAGTTTGAGGGACAGGGGTCCAACAGATACGCAGTATTTT.

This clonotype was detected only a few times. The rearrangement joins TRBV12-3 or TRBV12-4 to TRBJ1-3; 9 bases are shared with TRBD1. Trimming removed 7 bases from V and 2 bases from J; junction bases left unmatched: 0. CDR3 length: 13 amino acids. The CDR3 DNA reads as TGTGCCAGCAACAGGGGGCCTGGAAACACCATATATTTT. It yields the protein CASNRGPGNTIYF.

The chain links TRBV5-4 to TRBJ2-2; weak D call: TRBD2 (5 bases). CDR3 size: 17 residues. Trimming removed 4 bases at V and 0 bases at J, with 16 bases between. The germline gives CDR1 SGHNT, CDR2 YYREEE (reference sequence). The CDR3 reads CASSGGVEGTNTGELFF. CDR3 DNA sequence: TGTGCCAGCAGCGGAGGAGTGGAAGGGACGAACACCGGGGAGCTGTTTTTT.

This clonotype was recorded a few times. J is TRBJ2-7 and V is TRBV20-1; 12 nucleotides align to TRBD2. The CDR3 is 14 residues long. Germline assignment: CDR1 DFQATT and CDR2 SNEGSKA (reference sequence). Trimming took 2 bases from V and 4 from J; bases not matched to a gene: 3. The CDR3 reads CSARTGLAGYEQYF. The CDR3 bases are TGCAGTGCTAGAACGGGACTAGCGGGTTACGAGCAGTACTTC.

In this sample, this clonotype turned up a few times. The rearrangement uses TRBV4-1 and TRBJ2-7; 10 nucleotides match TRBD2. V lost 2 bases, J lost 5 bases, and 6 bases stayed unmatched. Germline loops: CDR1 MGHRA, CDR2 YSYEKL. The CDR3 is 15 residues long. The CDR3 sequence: CASSQLAGAGHEQYF. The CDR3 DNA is TGCGCCAGCAGCCAACTAGCGGGAGCCGGCCACGAGCAGTACTTC.

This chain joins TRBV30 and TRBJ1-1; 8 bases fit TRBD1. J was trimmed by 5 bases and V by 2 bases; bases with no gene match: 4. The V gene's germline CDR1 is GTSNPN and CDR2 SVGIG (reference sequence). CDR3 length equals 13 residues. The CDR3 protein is CAWSTGGGTEAFF. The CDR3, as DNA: TGTGCCTGGAGTACAGGGGGAGGGACTGAAGCTTTCTTT.